This T cell receptor (beta chain) is drawn from a study of immune heterogeneity within non-small cell lung tumors. This clonotype has a count of ten or more. Template material for each sample was 500 to 650 ng of bulk tumor genomic DNA. Several biopsies per primary tumor were taken during surgery, spaced as far apart as possible. The patients were newly diagnosed with non-small cell lung cancer, had not been treated, and had curative surgery. CDR3 length: 16 residues. CDR1 and CDR2 from the germline V gene are SGHRS and YFSETQ. V was clipped by 4 bases and J by 0 bases; unmatched bases: 9. A multiplex PCR containing 32 V primers and 13 J primers was used to amplify TCR beta CDR3. TCRdb re-derived calls from the multiplex PCR reads in MiXCR, one entry per CDR3 protein. The profile covers more than 3,000 distinct CDR3 sequences, with roughly a sixth appearing a single time and about 20% taken by the ten largest.

The TCR was taken from a man aged 45-65 years with non-small cell lung cancer. The sample taken for sequencing was lung tumor tissue. The V call is TRBV5-1, the J call TRBJ2-5; 7 bases agree with TRBD1. CDR3 sequence: CASSRGPQGYQETQYF. The CDR3 region has the DNA TGCGCCAGCAGCAGGGGGCCACAAGGATACCAAGAGACCCAGTACTTC.